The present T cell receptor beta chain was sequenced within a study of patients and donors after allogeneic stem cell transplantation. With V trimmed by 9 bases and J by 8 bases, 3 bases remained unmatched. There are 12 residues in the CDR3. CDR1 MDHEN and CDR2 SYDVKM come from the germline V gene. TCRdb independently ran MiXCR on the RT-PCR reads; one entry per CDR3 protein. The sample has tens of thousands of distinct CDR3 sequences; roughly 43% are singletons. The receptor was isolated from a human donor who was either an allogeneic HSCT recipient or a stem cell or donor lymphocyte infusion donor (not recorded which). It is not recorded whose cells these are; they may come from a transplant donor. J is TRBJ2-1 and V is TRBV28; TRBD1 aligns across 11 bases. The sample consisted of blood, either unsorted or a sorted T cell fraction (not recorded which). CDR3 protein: CASGQGAYEQFF. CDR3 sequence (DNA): TGTGCCAGTGGACAGGGGGCCTATGAGCAGTTCTTC.